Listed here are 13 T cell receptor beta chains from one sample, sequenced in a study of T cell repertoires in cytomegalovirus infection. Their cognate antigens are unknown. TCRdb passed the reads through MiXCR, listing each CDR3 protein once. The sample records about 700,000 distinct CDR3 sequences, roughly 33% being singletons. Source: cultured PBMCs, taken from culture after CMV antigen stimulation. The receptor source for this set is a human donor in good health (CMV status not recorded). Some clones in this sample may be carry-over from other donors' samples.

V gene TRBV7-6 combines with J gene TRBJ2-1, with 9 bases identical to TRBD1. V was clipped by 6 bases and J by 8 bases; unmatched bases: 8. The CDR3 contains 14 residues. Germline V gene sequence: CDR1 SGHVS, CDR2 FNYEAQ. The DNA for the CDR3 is TGTGCCAGCAGTCCACGGACAGGGGCGGATGAGCAGTTCTTC. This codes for CASSPRTGADEQFF.

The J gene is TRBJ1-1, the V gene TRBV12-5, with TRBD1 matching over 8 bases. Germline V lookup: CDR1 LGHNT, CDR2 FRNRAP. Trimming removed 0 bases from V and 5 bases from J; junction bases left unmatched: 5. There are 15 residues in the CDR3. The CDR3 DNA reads TGTGCTAGTGGTTTGGTAGGACAGGGACGAACTGAAGCTTTCTTT. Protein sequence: CASGLVGQGRTEAFF.

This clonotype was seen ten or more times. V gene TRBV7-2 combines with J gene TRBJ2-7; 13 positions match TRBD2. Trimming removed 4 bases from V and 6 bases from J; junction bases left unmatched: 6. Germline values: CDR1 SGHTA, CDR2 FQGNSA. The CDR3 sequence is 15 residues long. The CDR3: CASSSTWTSGSEQYF. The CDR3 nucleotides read TGTGCCAGCAGCTCCACCTGGACTAGCGGGAGCGAGCAGTACTTC.

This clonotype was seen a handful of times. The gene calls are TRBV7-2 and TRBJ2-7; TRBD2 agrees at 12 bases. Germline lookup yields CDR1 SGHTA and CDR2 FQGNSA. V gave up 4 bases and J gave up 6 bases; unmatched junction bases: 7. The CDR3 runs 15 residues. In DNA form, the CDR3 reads TGTGCCAGCAGCTCCAGACTAGCGGGAGTCTCCGAGCAGTACTTC. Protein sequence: CASSSRLAGVSEQYF.

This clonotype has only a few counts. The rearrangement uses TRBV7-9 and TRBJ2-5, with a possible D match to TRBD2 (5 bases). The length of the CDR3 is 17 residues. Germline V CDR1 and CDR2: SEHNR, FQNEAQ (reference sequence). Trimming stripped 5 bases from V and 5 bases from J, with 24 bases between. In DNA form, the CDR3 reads TGTGCCAGCAGCACCCGTCTTGGGCGGTCGTGGGAGGAGACCCAGTACTTC. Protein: CASSTRLGRSWEETQYF.

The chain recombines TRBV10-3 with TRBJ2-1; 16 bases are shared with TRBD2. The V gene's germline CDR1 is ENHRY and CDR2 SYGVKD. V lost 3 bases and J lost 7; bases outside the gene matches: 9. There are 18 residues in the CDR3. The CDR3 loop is CAISDMGLAGGPGNEQFF. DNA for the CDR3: TGTGCCATCAGTGACATGGGACTAGCGGGAGGGCCTGGGAATGAGCAGTTCTTC.

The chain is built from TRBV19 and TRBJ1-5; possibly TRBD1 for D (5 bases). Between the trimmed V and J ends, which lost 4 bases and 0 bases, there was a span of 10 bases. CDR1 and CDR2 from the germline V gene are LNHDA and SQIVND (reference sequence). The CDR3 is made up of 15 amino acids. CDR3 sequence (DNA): TGTGCCAGTAGTACTGGGACCTATAGCAATCAGCCCCAGCATTTT. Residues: CASSTGTYSNQPQHF.

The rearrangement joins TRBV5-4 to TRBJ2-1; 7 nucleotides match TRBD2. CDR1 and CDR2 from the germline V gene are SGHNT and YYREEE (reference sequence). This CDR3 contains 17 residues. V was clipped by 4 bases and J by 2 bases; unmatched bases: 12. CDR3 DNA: TGTGCCAGCAGCCCGTCTGGGGGGGGGAACACCTACAATGAGCAGTTCTTC. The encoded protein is CASSPSGGGNTYNEQFF. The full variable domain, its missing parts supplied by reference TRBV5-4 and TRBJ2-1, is ETGVTQSPTHLIKTRGQQVTLRCSSQSGHNTVSWYQQALGQGPQFIFQYYREEENGRGNFPPRFSGLQFPNYSSELNVNALELDDSALYLCASSPSGGGNTYNEQFFGPGTRLTVL.

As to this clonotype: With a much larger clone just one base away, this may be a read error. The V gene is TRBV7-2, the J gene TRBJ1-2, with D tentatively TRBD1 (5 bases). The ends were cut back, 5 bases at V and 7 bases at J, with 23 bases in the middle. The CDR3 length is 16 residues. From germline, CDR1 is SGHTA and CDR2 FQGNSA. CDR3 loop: CASSRTSGIVYSGYTF. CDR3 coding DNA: TGTGCCAGCAGCCGAACTTCAGGGATAGTTTATAGTGGCTACACCTTC.

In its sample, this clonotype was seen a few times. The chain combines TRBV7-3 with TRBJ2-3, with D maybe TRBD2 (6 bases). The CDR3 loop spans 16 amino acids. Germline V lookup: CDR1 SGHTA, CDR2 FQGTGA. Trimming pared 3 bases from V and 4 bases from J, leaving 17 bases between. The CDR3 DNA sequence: TGTGCCAGCAGCTTGGTGGGGAGGCCCCCCGCAGATACGCAGTATTTT. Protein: CASSLVGRPPADTQYF.

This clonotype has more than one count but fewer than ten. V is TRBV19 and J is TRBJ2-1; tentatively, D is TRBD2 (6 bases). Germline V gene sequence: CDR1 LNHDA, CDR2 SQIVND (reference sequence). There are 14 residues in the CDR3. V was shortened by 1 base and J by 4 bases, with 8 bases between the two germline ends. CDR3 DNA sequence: TGTGCCAGTAGTATAGCGGGAGCTTACAATGAGCAGTTCTTC. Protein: CASSIAGAYNEQFF.

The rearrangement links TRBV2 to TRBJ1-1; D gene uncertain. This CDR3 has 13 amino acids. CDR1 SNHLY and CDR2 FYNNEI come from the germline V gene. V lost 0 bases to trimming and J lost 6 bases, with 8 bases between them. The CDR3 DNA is TGTGCCAGCAGTGAAGCGTGGAGTTCTGAAGCTTTCTTT. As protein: CASSEAWSSEAFF.

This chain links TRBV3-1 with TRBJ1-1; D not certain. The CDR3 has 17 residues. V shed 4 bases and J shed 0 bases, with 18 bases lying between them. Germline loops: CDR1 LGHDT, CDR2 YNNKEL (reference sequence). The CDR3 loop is CASSRGKTINVNTEAFF. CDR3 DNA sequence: TGTGCCAGCAGCCGAGGTAAAACCATCAACGTGAACACTGAAGCTTTCTTT.